The 24 T cell receptor beta chains below all came from one sample that was sequenced in a study of vaccination and CD4 T cells after COVID-19. Treatment described: approximately 10-day PBMC culture with coronavirus spike peptide pools or control peptides (ViraFEST assay). These receptors have no known antigen. The Oncomine TCR Beta short-read assay was applied to DNA of cultured CD4+ T cells. Via MiXCR, TCRdb re-called the PCR reads, giving one row per CDR3 protein. This sample has approximately 19,000 distinct CDR3 sequences; over 45% occur once, and the top ten carry approximately 17%. Sequenced here: CD4+ T cells from blood, cultured in vitro, sampled before SARS-CoV-2 vaccination. These receptors were collected from a human donor who had recovered from COVID-19.

The genes are TRBV11-3 and TRBJ2-1; TRBD2 matches 10 bases. The junction had 10 bases not matched to a gene; V was cut back by 0 bases and J by 2 bases. Germline V gene sequence: CDR1 SGHNT, CDR2 YENEEA. CDR3 length equals 19 residues. The CDR3 spells CASSLDRDSGRSAYNEQFF. CDR3 nucleotides: TGTGCCAGCAGCTTAGATCGGGATAGCGGGAGGTCCGCCTACAATGAGCAGTTCTTC.

With regard to this clonotype: At one end, the junction sequence differs from germline, possibly due to a read error. The chain carries TRBV6-1 and TRBJ1-1; no clear D gene. In germline, CDR1 is MNHNS, CDR2 SASEGT. This CDR3 spans 15 amino acids. The CDR3 loop reads CAISESSSANTEAFF. CDR3 bases: TGTGCCATCAGTGAGTCGTCGTCGGCGAACACTGAAGCTTTCTTT.

The table lists this clonotype with a few counts. The chain carries TRBV20-1 and TRBJ1-2; TRBD1 aligns across 7 bases. The CDR3 totals 16 residues. CDR1 is DFQATT, CDR2 SNEGSKA, per germline (reference sequence). The J segment lost 1 base and the V segment lost 6 bases, leaving 14 bases of the junction unmatched. DNA for the CDR3: TGCAGTGCAAGAAGGAGACAGGGTCCCCTTAACTATGGCTACACCTTC. Protein sequence: CSARRRQGPLNYGYTF.

This clonotype was seen only a few times. The rearrangement links TRBV7-2 to TRBJ2-7; 7 bases align to TRBD1. CDR3 size: 12 residues. CDR1 SGHTA and CDR2 FQGNSA come from the germline V gene. Unmatched junction bases numbered 4, after V lost 2 bases and J lost 9 bases. As DNA, the CDR3 is TGTGCCAGCAGCTTAAGGGGGCAGAGGCAGTACTTC. It translates to CASSLRGQRQYF.

V gene TRBV7-3 combines with J gene TRBJ1-6; D not resolved. Trimming stripped 5 bases from V and 5 bases from J, with 7 bases between. The CDR3 sequence is 13 residues long. Germline-derived CDR1 and CDR2 are SGHTA and FQGTGA. CDR3 sequence: CASSRGNNSPLHF. Written as DNA, the CDR3 is TGTGCCAGCAGCCGGGGTAATAATTCACCCCTCCACTTT. Filled out from reference TRBV7-3 and TRBJ1-6, the complete variable domain reads GAGVSQTPSNKVTEKGKYVELRCDPISGHTALYWYRQSLGQGPEFLIYFQGTGAADDSGLPNDRFFAVRPEGSVSTLKIQRTERGDSAVYLCASSRGNNSPLHFGNGTRLTVT.

This clonotype was seen only a few times. The J gene is TRBJ1-6, the V gene TRBV30; D might be TRBD1 (5 bases). Germline CDR1 GTSNPN, CDR2 SVGIG (reference sequence). V was pared by 1 base and J by 0 bases, with 10 bases between. This CDR3 region has 16 residues. In DNA, the CDR3 is TGTGCCTGGAGTGCCACACAGGACTCCTATAATTCACCCCTCCACTTT. As protein: CAWSATQDSYNSPLHF.

This clonotype occurred a few times. The rearrangement joins TRBV20-1 to TRBJ1-1; 9 bases match TRBD1. V shed 5 bases and J 1 base; nucleotides not matched to a gene: 5. Looked up from germline, CDR1 is DFQATT and CDR2 is SNEGSKA (reference sequence). CDR3 length equals 14 residues. In nucleotides, the CDR3 is TGCAGTGCTCAACAGGGGGCTGGGAACACTGAAGCTTTCTTT. It specifies CSAQQGAGNTEAFF.

This chain links TRBV7-9 with TRBJ2-1, with D possibly being TRBD2 (6 bases). This CDR3 spans 15 amino acids. Trimming took 1 base from V and 3 from J, leaving 10 bases between them. Per the germline V gene, CDR1 is SEHNR and CDR2 is FQNEAQ (reference sequence). For the CDR3, the DNA is TGTGCCAGCAGCTTAGTAGGCGGGATCTACAATGAGCAGTTCTTC. Encoded protein: CASSLVGGIYNEQFF.

The chain uses TRBV5-4 and TRBJ2-7; D unclear. The V end was cut by 4 bases, the J end by 3 bases, with 11 bases between. Germline CDR1 reads SGHNT; CDR2 reads YYREEE (reference sequence). The CDR3 has 13 amino acids. The CDR3 here is CASSRNNLYEQYF. CDR3 coding DNA: TGTGCCAGCAGCCGAAACAACCTCTACGAGCAGTACTTC.

V is TRBV28 and J is TRBJ2-3, with 8 nucleotides matching TRBD2. The trim removed 9 bases at V and 3 bases at J, leaving 8 bases unmatched. This CDR3 contains 14 residues. CDR1 is MDHEN and CDR2 is SYDVKM in the germline V gene. CDR3 sequence reads: CASGVASGTDTQYF. Here the CDR3 DNA reads TGTGCCAGTGGGGTGGCTAGCGGGACAGATACGCAGTATTTT.

This clonotype is a singleton in its sample. The gene calls are TRBV7-9 and TRBJ1-1; TRBD1 might be the D (6 bases). The V end was cut by 2 bases, the J end by 2 bases, with 21 bases between. The CDR3 has 18 residues. CDR1 SEHNR and CDR2 FQNEAQ come from the germline V gene (reference sequence). CDR3 amino acids: CASSLLTGLGIDNTEAFF. In nucleotides, the CDR3 is TGTGCCAGCAGCTTACTTACAGGGCTTGGTATAGATAACACTGAAGCTTTCTTT.

About this clonotype itself: The junction departs from the called germline gene at one end, perhaps through a read error. This sequence joins TRBV27 and TRBJ1-1, with D perhaps matching TRBD1 (6 bases). The CDR3 sequence is 15 residues long. The germline V gene has CDR1 MNHEY and CDR2 SMNVEV (reference sequence). Here the CDR3 DNA reads TGTGCCAGCAGTTTCCTAAGCACCCGGGACACAGAAGCTTTCTTT. Its protein product is CASSFLSTRDTEAFF.

The CDR3, as DNA: TGTGCCAGCAGCTCCCATCCGGGACAGGGTTATGGCTACACCTTC. This translates into CASSSHPGQGYGYTF. This sequence joins TRBV14 and TRBJ1-2; 9 bases fit TRBD1. The V gene's germline CDR1 is SGHDN and CDR2 FVKESK. The CDR3 has 15 residues. Germline trimming cut 5 bases from V and 5 bases from J; bases unmatched to any gene: 9.

This clonotype has just a few counts. The chain carries TRBV27 and TRBJ2-7, with a tentative D call TRBD2 (6 bases). The germline V gene encodes CDR1 MNHEY and CDR2 SMNVEV (reference sequence). This CDR3 has 16 amino acids. Trimming pared 6 bases from V and 0 bases from J, leaving 18 bases between. CDR3 protein: CASSRVLGLLSYEQYF. Here the CDR3 DNA reads TGTGCCAGCAGCAGGGTCTTGGGACTCCTCTCCTACGAGCAGTACTTC.

In this sample, this clonotype turned up a few times. The genes are TRBV28 and TRBJ1-1; no reliable D call. The germline CDR1 and CDR2 sequences are MDHEN and SYDVKM. This CDR3 comprises 11 residues. The V end lost 3 bases, the J end lost 3 bases, and 2 bases lay between the germline ends. In DNA, the CDR3 is TGTGCCAGCAGTTTGTACACTGAAGCTTTCTTT. Its translation: CASSLYTEAFF.

J is TRBJ2-1 and V is TRBV20-1; TRBD2 is a possible D gene (5 bases). Trimming cost V 3 bases and J 9 bases, with 15 bases left between them. This CDR3 contains 13 residues. The V gene's germline CDR1 is DFQATT and CDR2 SNEGSKA (reference sequence). For the CDR3, the DNA is TGCAGTGCTAGTATTACGGCTGCGGGTGAGCAGTTCTTC. Protein sequence: CSASITAAGEQFF.

This chain connects TRBV11-3 to TRBJ1-6; TRBD1 agrees at 10 bases. The CDR3 consists of 16 residues. The junction had 5 bases not matched to a gene; V was cut back by 1 base and J by 8 bases. Germline CDR1 and CDR2: SGHNT and YENEEA. The CDR3 region is CASSLVTGTGDSPLHF. The CDR3 DNA is TGTGCCAGCAGCTTAGTTACCGGGACAGGGGATTCACCCCTCCACTTT.

V is TRBV20-1 and J is TRBJ1-3; TRBD1 agrees at 7 bases. With V trimmed by 6 bases and J by 0 bases, 5 bases remained unmatched. The CDR3 spans 14 residues. CDR1 is DFQATT and CDR2 is SNEGSKA in the germline V gene (reference sequence). CDR3 protein: CSATDRDSGNTIYF. The CDR3 nucleotides are TGCAGTGCAACAGACAGGGACTCTGGAAACACCATATATTTT.

CDR3 residues: CASSPLLRGGGYTF. CDR3 coding DNA: TGTGCCAGCAGCCCCTTACTCAGGGGGGGGGGCTACACCTTC. The V and J genes are TRBV28 and TRBJ1-2; 7 positions match TRBD1. This CDR3 has 14 amino acids. CDR1 and CDR2 from the germline V gene are MDHEN and SYDVKM. V was pared by 6 bases and J by 8 bases, with 12 bases of the junction left unmatched.

As concerns this clonotype: The DNA is omitted, as the CDR3 cannot be located on it reliably, and the CDR3 follows TCRdb's listing. The rearrangement joins TRBV6-1 to TRBJ1-2; no check of the table's D call, TRBD1, against the DNA was made. The CDR3 extends over 15 residues, inclusive of both ends. CDR1 is MNHNS and CDR2 is SASEGT in the germline V gene. The CDR3 is CASSEVGTGAGAHTF.

This clonotype was recorded a few times. The chain joins TRBV7-9 to TRBJ2-1; D gene ambiguous. V lost 6 bases, J lost 6 bases, and 15 bases lay in between. In germline, CDR1 is SEHNR, CDR2 FQNEAQ (reference sequence). This CDR3 contains 14 residues. The CDR3 sequence is CASRWGSKGNEQFF. DNA of the CDR3: TGTGCCAGCAGGTGGGGTTCTAAGGGCAATGAGCAGTTCTTC.

This clonotype was seen just once. The J gene is TRBJ1-5, the V gene TRBV15; D unresolved. There are 16 residues in the CDR3. The germline CDR1 and CDR2 sequences are LNHNV and YYDKDF (reference sequence). Trimming shortened V by 0 bases and J by 4 bases, and 13 bases separated the two germline ends. CDR3 nucleotides: TGTGCCACCAGCAGAGAAAGCAGGTACAGTAATCAGCCCCAGCATTTT. This gives the protein CATSRESRYSNQPQHF.

The rearrangement links TRBV30 to TRBJ1-5; a possible D gene is TRBD1 (5 bases). Germline CDR1 GTSNPN, CDR2 SVGIG (reference sequence). V was clipped by 0 bases and J by 5 bases, with 8 bases between them. The CDR3 has 13 amino acids. CDR3 sequence reads: CAWSVQGDQPQHF. The CDR3 DNA reads as TGTGCCTGGAGTGTACAAGGGGATCAGCCCCAGCATTTT.

V gene TRBV20-1 combines with J gene TRBJ1-2; possibly TRBD1 for D (5 bases). Germline-derived CDR1 and CDR2 are DFQATT and SNEGSKA (reference sequence). The V and J ends lost 6 bases and 9 bases respectively, with 26 bases between them. There are 15 residues in the CDR3. CDR3 region: CSAPVGRQIRPRYTF. In DNA form, the CDR3 reads TGCAGTGCCCCGGTGGGGAGACAGATCCGTCCGCGCTACACCTTC.